This T cell receptor (beta chain) was found in a study of T-cell memory formation after mild COVID-19. Via MiXCR, TCRdb re-called the 5' RACE reads, giving one row per CDR3 protein. This table holds more than 150,000 distinct CDR3 sequences, approximately 18% found once. This clonotype was obtained from a man aged 18-30 years who had mild COVID-19 (a few samples of this study predate the infection). Cell type and time point are not known. Sequences were obtained from PBMCs or a T cell subset sorted from them (not recorded which).

CDR3 in amino acids: CASSYLHGGGGTEAFF. The CDR3 DNA reads TGTGCCAGCAGTTACCTTCATGGGGGCGGTGGGACTGAAGCTTTCTTT. The gene calls are TRBV6-5 and TRBJ1-1; maybe TRBD1 (6 bases). The CDR3 covers 16 residues. The ends were cut back, 2 bases at V and 5 bases at J, with 18 bases in the middle. CDR1 is MNHEY and CDR2 is SVGAGI in the germline V gene.